This T cell receptor (beta chain) appears in the sequencing data of a study of Ad26.COV2.S vaccination and SARS-CoV-2 variants (dated by TCRdb to the early 2020s). Regarding the complete study: Vaccine-arm donors came from COV1001, a multicentre, randomized, double-blind, placebo-controlled phase I-IIa trial of Ad26.COV2.S in healthy adults. Dosing of Ad26.COV2.S was intramuscular, at either 5x10^10 or 1x10^11 viral particles, delivered as one shot or as two shots spaced 56 days apart. Sequencing of the TCRbeta repertoire served to evaluate the specificity and breadth of SARS-CoV-2-reactive T cell receptors following Ad26.COV2.S vaccination. The TCR-sequenced set comprised approximately 32 samples: 19 Ad26.COV2.S vaccine recipients, 5 placebo recipients and 8 SARS-CoV-2 convalescent individuals. Trial participants were randomized into five groups of five: low-dose or high-dose Ad26.COV2.S given once or twice, or placebo on both occasions. Throughout the experiments and outcome assessment, investigators stayed blinded to trial group allocation.

The sample's treatment or condition label is to be understood as: around 19 received Ad26.COV2.S at low or high dose, single or two shots; about 5 received placebo; per-sample allocation not given. For vaccine and placebo recipients, repertoires were sequenced using samples collected on day 63 after the first injection. Cohort 1b enrolled 25 to 30 adults aged 18-55 years at a single site in Boston, USA, between 29 July and 7 August 2020. Ad26.COV2.S was a replication-incompetent adenovirus type 26 vector expressing a prefusion-stabilized SARS-CoV-2 spike protein from the original Wuhan strain. A remark on this clone: This clone's antigen is unknown. Per-base quality was not reported, and no clone a single base away is much larger than it.

The junction carries 12 bases between V and J, which are trimmed by 8 bases and 5 bases respectively. Reading the germline V gene gives CDR1 MNHEY and CDR2 SVGAGI. Including cysteine and phenylalanine, the CDR3 has 12 amino acids. Of all the DNA, just the CDR3 is kept, 36 bases in frame from base 1. On the study overall, not on this receptor specifically: After vaccination, substantial breadth of spike-specific CD8+ and CD4+ T cell responses was reported. According to the authors, total T cell responses may have been underestimated by the TCR breadth and depth analyses. Comparable non-spike TCR breadth was observed between vaccine and placebo recipients, consistent with only spike being contained in the vaccine. The study was not powered for comparison of responses between vaccine doses or regimens. Spike-specific TCR breadth was higher in Ad26.COV2.S recipients than in placebo recipients (P = 0.0014).

The immunoSEQ Assay was the method used to sequence TCRbeta CDR3 regions. After extraction, genomic DNA underwent amplification by bias-controlled multiplex PCR, followed by high-throughput sequencing. The original methods were these. To quantify the absolute abundance of each unique TCRbeta CDR3 region, sequences were collapsed and filtered. Usable DNA was measured by amplifying reference genes present in all nucleated cells, and TCRbeta template counts were normalized to that usable DNA to estimate T cell fraction. Repertoire TCRs were annotated as SARS-CoV-2-specific by exact matching of V gene, CDR3 amino acid sequence and J gene to a known reactive TCR set. The reference SARS-CoV-2 TCR set was obtained from MIRA and was filtered for enrichment in COVID-19-positive ImmuneCODE repertoires, whereby public or cross-reactive TCRs were removed. Using the MIRA antigens, annotated TCRs were further analysed by specific ORF or by position within an ORF. Depth was the summed frequency of annotated unique rearrangements, while breadth was defined as annotated unique rearrangements over total unique productive rearrangements. Two-sided Wilcoxon rank-sum tests were used to compare TCR breadth between groups. As stored in TCRdb, this immuneACCESS dataset retains in-frame rearrangements with V and J assigned. A fraction of the clones does not appear; measured against another copy, unresolved V genes explain less than half of the discrepancy, and the remainder lacks a known reason. D and trimming were read from the DNA, whereas the V and J calls and clone size are those reported in that table. This sample lists over 450,000 clones; 89% were detected once. 1.5% to 2% of the sample is held by the ten biggest clonotypes.

The chain is made from TRBV6-5 and TRBJ1-1, with no reliable assignment of the D segment. Material: peripheral blood, obtained in a trial of Ad26.COV2.S vaccine versus placebo. This sequence originates from a person between 18 and 60 years old who received the Ad26.COV2.S COVID-19 vaccine or a placebo. The DNA sequence is TGTGCCAGCGGTTGGGGAGGTACTGAAGCTTTCTTT. This codes for CASGWGGTEAFF.